The clone carrying this T cell receptor (beta chain) was seen a few times. Antigen: not known. The PCR had 60 Vbeta and 13 Jbeta primers. Here immunoSEQ multiplex PCR was the method, and the copy in TCRdb shows in-frame clones only, minus some. The profile covers over 85,000 clones, with around 80% appearing a single time and 2.5% to 3% taken by the ten largest. The sample comes from a study of cytomegalovirus exposure and HLA in healthy donors. Study-wide findings and caveats: An analysis was carried out later, and it reportedly showed fewer N-insertions in an Asian-associated ancestry cluster than the approximately 680-donor mean. It emerged from a later analysis that several of the most significant clusters appeared to be linked to common viral pathogens.

J gave up 13 bases and V 7 bases, and 18 bases lay outside the gene matches. CDR1 and CDR2 (germline): SGHRS, YFSETQ. CDR3 length: 15 residues. The chain recombines TRBV5-1 with TRBJ2-1; 9 bases align to TRBD2. Specimen: PBMCs. The receptor comes from a woman aged 55-75 years in good health and CMV-seropositive. The CDR3 DNA reads as TGCGCCAGCCGCGGGGGCCCGACTAGCGGCCTTATTCAGTTCTTC. It encodes CASRGGPTSGLIQFF.